This TCR beta chain was identified during a study of T cells in Graves' hyperthyroidism and ophthalmopathy. Study at large: Peripheral blood samples were taken at initial diagnosis, prior to any treatment.

This clonotype was detected ten times or more. The target antigen is unknown. Notes on the study in general: Appearing also in blood were most of the thyroid clonotypes expanded above 0.001.

This CDR3 has 11 residues. Germline assignment: CDR1 MNHEY and CDR2 SMNVEV (reference sequence). V was pared by 7 bases and J by 2 bases, with 5 bases between. Researchers amplified the TCR beta CDR3 regions from RNA transcripts. The HTBI primer set drove a first-round RT-PCR of the TCR CDR3. TCRdb passed the multiplex PCR reads through MiXCR, listing each CDR3 protein once. Seen here are about 400,000 distinct CDR3 sequences, around a sixth observed once, and the top ten hold roughly 25%. Material: blood. V gene TRBV27 combines with J gene TRBJ1-1; no clear D. The source of this sequence is a woman under 30 with Graves' hyperthyroidism that later progressed to Graves' ophthalmopathy. CDR3 DNA: TGTGCCAGCACCGGAAACACTGAAGCTTTCTTT. It specifies CASTGNTEAFF.